Listed below are T cell receptor beta chains from one sample, sequenced in a study of beta chain features in type 1 diabetes. The protocol was immunoSEQ multiplex PCR, while the TCRdb copy is restricted to in-frame clones and leaves out a portion. The table shows around 500,000 clones, with approximately 30% occurring only once. Material for sequencing was naive CD4+ T cells from blood. All receptors come from a man younger than 35 in good health. Each CDR3 is given with its conserved first and last residue. Fields, in order: CDR3 protein, CDR3 DNA, V gene, clone size, J gene, D gene. The D gene is left open where the match is weak. Only some rows state a clone size, as once, few, many or a class for expanded clones.

CSVVGTGVGYTF	TGCAGCGTTGTCGGGACAGGGGTCGGCTACACCTTC	TRBV29-1	few	TRBJ1-2	TRBD1
CSVRRGTYNEQFF	TGCAGCGTTCGGCGGGGGACCTACAATGAGCAGTTCTTC	TRBV29-1	.	TRBJ2-1	TRBD2
CASSLREAGELFF	TGTGCCAGCAGTTTGAGAGAGGCCGGGGAGCTGTTTTTT	TRBV27	.	TRBJ2-2	.
CAISDRDRGYEQYF	TGTGCCATCAGTGACCGGGACAGGGGCTACGAGCAGTACTTC	TRBV10-3	few	TRBJ2-7	TRBD1
CASSVGKADTQYF	TGTGCCAGCAGTGTGGGCAAAGCAGATACGCAGTATTTT	TRBV25-1	.	TRBJ2-3	.
CTSPKPQHF	TGCACCAGCCCCAAGCCCCAGCATTTT	TRBV1	few	TRBJ1-5	.
CASSGGTGIQNTEAFF	TGCGCCAGCAGCGGAGGTACGGGGATCCAGAACACTGAAGCTTTCTTT	TRBV23-1	.	TRBJ1-1	.
CSVVTSGIREQYF	TGCAGCGTTGTGACTAGCGGGATACGGGAGCAGTACTTC	TRBV29-1	few	TRBJ2-7	TRBD2
CASSPFEGPRDIQYF	TGTGCCAGCTCACCTTTTGAAGGACCACGAGACATTCAGTACTTC	TRBV18	.	TRBJ2-4	.
CASALPGANVLTF	TGCGCCAGCGCCCTCCCTGGGGCCAACGTCCTGACTTTC	TRBV4-1	few	TRBJ2-6	.
CASIGYGRAVYNEQFF	TGTGCCAGCATTGGGTACGGGAGGGCCGTCTACAATGAGCAGTTCTTC	TRBV2	few	TRBJ2-1	TRBD2
CASSSTPLAGGYNEQFF	TGTGCCAGCAGTTCAACCCCATTAGCGGGAGGTTACAATGAGCAGTTCTTC	TRBV27	.	TRBJ2-1	TRBD2
CASSLENEQFF	TGTGCCAGTAGTTTGGAGAATGAGCAGTTCTTC	TRBV19	few	TRBJ2-1	.
CASSQPGQRLAKNIQYF	TGCGCCAGCAGCCAACCCGGCCAGCGGTTAGCCAAAAACATTCAGTACTTC	TRBV4-1	few	TRBJ2-4	.
CASRLTGASSYEQYF	TGTGCCAGCAGATTGACAGGAGCCAGCTCCTACGAGCAGTACTTC	TRBV7-9	few	TRBJ2-7	.
CASSFASTDTQYF	TGCGCCAGCAGCTTCGCGAGCACAGATACGCAGTATTTT	TRBV5-1	.	TRBJ2-3	.
CASSDRSGTRETQYF	TGTGCCAGCAGTGATAGGTCGGGGACTAGAGAGACCCAGTACTTC	TRBV25-1	once	TRBJ2-5	TRBD2
CASSPNLADTGDNEQFF	TGTGCCAGCAGCCCGAACCTAGCGGATACAGGAGACAATGAGCAGTTCTTC	TRBV9	.	TRBJ2-1	TRBD2
CSATQGYEQFF	TGCAGTGCTACCCAGGGCTATGAGCAGTTCTTC	TRBV20-1	.	TRBJ2-1	.
CAWRGVGGYNEQFF	TGTGCCTGGAGAGGCGTGGGGGGGTACAATGAGCAGTTCTTC	TRBV30	.	TRBJ2-1	TRBD2
CASSPNGTYEQYF	TGTGCCAGCTCACCCAACGGAACCTACGAGCAGTACTTC	TRBV18	once	TRBJ2-7	.
CASSSPRGSYNEQFF	TGTGCCAGCAGCTCCCCGAGGGGGTCCTACAATGAGCAGTTCTTC	TRBV11-2	.	TRBJ2-1	.
CASRPYNSNEQFF	TGTGCCAGCAGACCTTATAACAGCAATGAGCAGTTCTTC	TRBV11-1	few	TRBJ2-1	.
CASSSAGVYEQYF	TGTGCCAGCAGCTCCGCCGGAGTCTACGAGCAGTACTTC	TRBV7-2	.	TRBJ2-7	.
CSVARAGELFF	TGCAGCGTTGCAAGAGCCGGGGAGCTGTTTTTT	TRBV29-1	few	TRBJ2-2	.
CSVEGLAGVKPYEQYF	TGCAGCGTTGAGGGACTAGCGGGAGTTAAGCCCTACGAGCAGTACTTC	TRBV29-1	few	TRBJ2-7	TRBD2
CASSEARSGTGNSYEQYF	TGTGCCAGCAGTGAAGCCCGCTCCGGGACAGGGAACTCCTACGAGCAGTACTTC	TRBV6-1	.	TRBJ2-7	TRBD1
CATSRDLGNTEAFF	TGTGCCACCAGCAGAGATTTGGGGAACACTGAAGCTTTCTTT	TRBV15	.	TRBJ1-1	.
CASGLSGVGNTIYF	TGTGCCAGCGGGCTCTCTGGGGTTGGAAACACCATATATTTT	TRBV25-1	.	TRBJ1-3	.
CASSEAWGYGQPQHF	TGTGCCAGCAGTGAAGCCTGGGGGTACGGTCAGCCCCAGCATTTT	TRBV6-1	few	TRBJ1-5	.
CASSRGTGASNEQFF	TGTGCCAGCAGTCGCGGGACAGGGGCGAGTAATGAGCAGTTCTTC	TRBV6-5	.	TRBJ2-1	TRBD1